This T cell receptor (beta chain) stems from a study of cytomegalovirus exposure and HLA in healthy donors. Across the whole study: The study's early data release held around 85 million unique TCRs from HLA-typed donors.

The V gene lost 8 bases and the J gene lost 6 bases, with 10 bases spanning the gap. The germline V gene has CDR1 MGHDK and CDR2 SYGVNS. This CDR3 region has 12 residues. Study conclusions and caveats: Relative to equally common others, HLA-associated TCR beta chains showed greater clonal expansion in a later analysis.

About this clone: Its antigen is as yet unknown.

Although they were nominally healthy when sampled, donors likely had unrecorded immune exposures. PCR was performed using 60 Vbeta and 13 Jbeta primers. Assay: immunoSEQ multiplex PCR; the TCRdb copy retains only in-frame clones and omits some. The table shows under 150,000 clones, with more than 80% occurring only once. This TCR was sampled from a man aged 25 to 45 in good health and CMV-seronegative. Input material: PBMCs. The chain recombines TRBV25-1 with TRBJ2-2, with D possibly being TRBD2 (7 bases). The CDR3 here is CASGGGSGELFF. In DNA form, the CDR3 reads TGTGCCAGCGGGGGGGGCTCCGGGGAGCTGTTTTTT.